One sample yielded the 26 T cell receptor beta chains listed below, sequenced in a study of T cell responses to AZD1222 COVID-19 vaccine. The repertoire was sequenced with immunoSEQ multiplex PCR; TCRdb's copy has only in-frame clones and lacks some. The sample lists approximately 70,000 clones, around 87% seen once, with more than 20% in the top ten. This sample comprised peripheral blood, obtained on day 0 of AZD1222 vaccination. Source of these receptors: an adult in good health.

The chain recombines TRBV12-3 or TRBV12-4 with TRBJ1-5; D not certain. There are 12 residues in the CDR3. V was trimmed by 5 bases and J by 4 bases, leaving 6 bases between them. CDR3 sequence (DNA): TGTGCCAGCAGTCTTGGGAATCAGCCCCAGCATTTT. Its protein is CASSLGNQPQHF.

The genes are TRBV19 and TRBJ1-4; D gene ambiguous. CDR1 and CDR2 from the germline V gene are LNHDA and SQIVND (reference sequence). V lost 3 bases and J 6 bases, leaving 8 bases between the germline ends. The CDR3 consists of 13 residues. This CDR3 reads CASSIPGYEKLFF. For the CDR3, the DNA is TGTGCCAGTAGTATTCCGGGCTATGAAAAACTGTTTTTT.

The rearrangement links TRBV7-8 to TRBJ2-2; D ambiguous. The CDR3 is 14 residues long. The germline CDR1 and CDR2 sequences are SGHVS and FQNEAQ. V was trimmed by 3 bases and J by 2 bases, leaving 7 bases between them. In DNA form, the CDR3 reads TGTGCCAGCAGCTTTTCCTCAAACACCGGGGAGCTGTTTTTT. Translation: CASSFSSNTGELFF.

This chain connects TRBV7-8 to TRBJ2-3, with 8 nucleotides matching TRBD1. The CDR3 contains 16 residues. The ends lost 1 base at V and 6 bases at J; junction bases unmatched: 9. CDR1 and CDR2 from the germline V gene are SGHVS and FQNEAQ. The CDR3 DNA is TGTGCCAGCAGCTTAGGGACAGGGTCCCCCGACGATACGCAGTATTTT. Translated: CASSLGTGSPDDTQYF.

The V and J genes are TRBV29-1 and TRBJ1-1, with no clear D. The CDR3 contains 11 residues. Germline loops: CDR1 SQVTM, CDR2 ANQGSEA. Trimming removed 4 bases from V and 3 bases from J, with 6 bases in between. The CDR3 nucleotides are TGCAGCGTTGGAAGGGACACTGAAGCTTTCTTT. Amino acid sequence: CSVGRDTEAFF.

V and J are TRBV28 and TRBJ1-5; 10 bases line up with TRBD1. Per the germline V gene, CDR1 is MDHEN and CDR2 is SYDVKM. V shed 3 bases, J shed 9 bases, and the junction held 17 bases outside the gene matches. This CDR3 is 18 amino acids long. CDR3 region: CASSLWVDRDRGSGPQHF. CDR3 DNA sequence: TGTGCCAGCAGTTTGTGGGTAGACCGGGACAGGGGTTCGGGGCCCCAGCATTTT.

This sequence joins TRBV7-6 and TRBJ2-2, with D hard to call. The CDR3 is 16 residues long. In germline, CDR1 is SGHVS, CDR2 FNYEAQ. Trimming left V 9 bases short and J 3 bases short, with 20 bases between. CDR3 DNA: TGTGCCAGTGGCCCTTTGGGCGGAGCGTACACCGGGGAGCTGTTTTTT. Translated: CASGPLGGAYTGELFF.

The chain has TRBV3-1 (or the pseudogene TRBV3-2) and TRBJ2-1; 8 positions match TRBD2. The junction had 11 bases not matched to a gene; V was cut back by 1 base and J by 9 bases. Germline-derived CDR1 and CDR2 are LGHDT and YNNKEL (reference sequence). The length of the CDR3 is 16 residues. The CDR3 nucleotides read TGTGCCAGCAGCCAAGGGAGGGGACTAGGGAGCAGTGAGCAGTTCTTC. Translation gives CASSQGRGLGSSEQFF.

The chain has TRBV30 and TRBJ1-1; unclear D gene. There are 15 residues in the CDR3. The germline CDR1 and CDR2 sequences are GTSNPN and SVGIG (reference sequence). V was clipped by 0 bases and J by 1 base, with 12 bases between them. Here the CDR3 DNA reads TGTGCCTGGAGTGTTGGTGCGGGCGCGAACACTGAAGCTTTCTTT. Translating gives CAWSVGAGANTEAFF.

The V and J genes are TRBV30 and TRBJ1-2; D is perhaps TRBD1 (5 bases). CDR1 is GTSNPN, CDR2 SVGIG, per germline (reference sequence). This CDR3 comprises 14 residues. V lost 2 bases to trimming and J lost 7 bases, with 17 bases between them. CDR3 nucleotides: TGTGCCTGGAGTCCGCGGGGCCGCATAGTTGGCTACACCTTC. It codes for CAWSPRGRIVGYTF.

The chain has TRBV9 and TRBJ1-1; D gene ambiguous. CDR3 length: 14 amino acids. V shed 0 bases and J shed 10 bases, with 16 bases lying between them. Germline values: CDR1 SGDLS, CDR2 YYNGEE. In nucleotides, the CDR3 is TGTGCCAGCAGCGTAGATGCAGGAGTTATAGGAGCTTTCTTT. It yields the protein CASSVDAGVIGAFF.

The V and J genes are TRBV19 and TRBJ1-4; tentatively, D is TRBD1 (5 bases). V dropped 5 bases and J dropped 8 bases, with 21 bases sitting between them. There are 16 residues in the CDR3. The V gene's germline CDR1 is LNHDA and CDR2 SQIVND (reference sequence). CDR3 in DNA: TGTGCCAGTAGTCCACCGGGGCACCAGGAGTACGAAAAACTGTTTTTT. This translates into CASSPPGHQEYEKLFF.

This chain connects TRBV19 to TRBJ1-2; possible D gene TRBD1, 5 bases. Germline lookup yields CDR1 LNHDA and CDR2 SQIVND (reference sequence). V was pared by 11 bases and J by 4 bases, with 11 bases between. This CDR3 region has 11 residues. Written as DNA, the CDR3 is TGTGCCGGCGAGGGGCCCTATGGCTACACCTTC. This gives the protein CAGEGPYGYTF.

The chain is built from TRBV5-6 and TRBJ1-2; D possibly corresponds to TRBD1 (6 bases). From germline, CDR1 is SGHDT and CDR2 YYEEEE. V lost 6 bases to trimming and J lost 2 bases, with 11 bases between them. This CDR3 has 13 residues. CDR3 region: CASKPDRNYGYTF. The CDR3 bases are TGTGCCAGCAAACCCGACAGGAACTATGGCTACACCTTC.

This chain joins TRBV5-1 and TRBJ1-1, with D perhaps matching TRBD1 (5 bases). This CDR3 is 13 amino acids long. Trimming shortened V by 7 bases and J by 3 bases, and 13 bases separated the two germline ends. Germline CDR1 and CDR2: SGHRS and YFSETQ. This CDR3 is CASGQVGDTEAFF. In DNA, the CDR3 is TGCGCCAGCGGTCAGGTGGGGGACACTGAAGCTTTCTTT.

The rearrangement links TRBV30 to TRBJ1-4, with a possible D match to TRBD1 (6 bases). V was pared by 2 bases and J by 10 bases, with 8 bases between. The CDR3 spans 11 residues. Germline V gives CDR1 GTSNPN, CDR2 SVGIG (reference sequence). CDR3 loop: CAWSLGGKLFF. The CDR3 region has the DNA TGTGCCTGGAGTCTAGGGGGAAAACTGTTTTTT.

This chain connects TRBV5-1 to TRBJ1-2; 7 nucleotides match TRBD1. The length of the CDR3 is 13 residues. Germline V gene sequence: CDR1 SGHRS, CDR2 YFSETQ. Trimming at V came to 4 bases and at J to 5 bases, leaving 5 bases not matched to a gene. This CDR3 reads CASSVGDSYGYTF. CDR3 nucleotide sequence: TGCGCCAGCAGCGTAGGGGACAGTTATGGCTACACCTTC.

The chain combines TRBV5-4 with TRBJ1-2; D gene unclear. The CDR3 sequence is 13 residues long. Germline V gene data show CDR1 as SGHNT and CDR2 as YYREEE (reference sequence). The germline V and J ends were trimmed by 2 bases and 2 bases, with 7 bases remaining between them. In DNA, the CDR3 is TGTGCCAGCAGCTTTAACAAAAACTATGGCTACACCTTC. This codes for CASSFNKNYGYTF.

V usage is TRBV15 and J usage is TRBJ1-2; no firm D call. Germline V gives CDR1 LNHNV, CDR2 YYDKDF (reference sequence). This CDR3 contains 13 residues. The V gene lost 0 bases and the J gene lost 8 bases, with 10 bases spanning the gap. The CDR3 here is CATSREPALGYTF. As DNA, the CDR3 is TGTGCCACCAGCAGAGAACCGGCACTCGGCTACACCTTC.

The chain combines TRBV4-3 with TRBJ1-5, with a tentative D call TRBD1 (5 bases). The CDR3 is 16 residues long. The germline V and J ends were trimmed by 0 bases and 7 bases, with 16 bases remaining between them. CDR1 and CDR2 (germline): LGHNA, YSLEER. CDR3 protein: CASSQEPRGASQPQHF. The CDR3 region has the DNA TGCGCCAGCAGCCAAGAGCCTAGAGGGGCTTCCCAGCCCCAGCATTTT.

The chain has TRBV11-1 and TRBJ2-5, with D maybe TRBD1 (5 bases). The CDR3 contains 15 residues. In germline, CDR1 is SGHAT, CDR2 FQDESV (reference sequence). The V gene lost 3 bases and the J gene lost 2 bases, with 13 bases spanning the gap. As DNA, the CDR3 is TGTGCCAGCAGCTTGGGGCAGGGCGTACAAGAGACCCAGTACTTC. The encoded protein is CASSLGQGVQETQYF. Full variable domain (rest looked up from reference TRBV11-1 and TRBJ2-5): EAEVAQSPRYKITEKSQAVAFWCDPISGHATLYWYRQILGQGPELLVQFQDESVVDDSQLPKDRFSAERLKGVDSTLKIQPAELGDSAMYLCASSLGQGVQETQYFGPGTRLLVL.

The chain is built from TRBV30 and TRBJ2-7, with D unclear. The CDR3 totals 10 residues. The V gene's germline CDR1 is GTSNPN and CDR2 SVGIG (reference sequence). V was clipped by 2 bases and J by 5 bases, with 4 bases between them. The CDR3 region has the DNA TGTGCCTGGAGTATACACGAGCAGTACTTC. Translating gives CAWSIHEQYF.

The chain uses TRBV7-2 and TRBJ1-1, with D unclear. Per germline, CDR1 SGHTA and CDR2 FQGNSA. V was cut by 5 bases and J by 2 bases, with 12 bases left in between. The CDR3 extends over 14 amino acids. Here the CDR3 reads CASSLDPGNTEAFF. CDR3 bases: TGTGCCAGCAGCCTAGACCCGGGAAACACTGAAGCTTTCTTT.

The chain combines TRBV5-1 with TRBJ2-2; tentatively, D is TRBD2 (5 bases). Per germline, CDR1 SGHRS and CDR2 YFSETQ. The V end was cut by 4 bases, the J end by 4 bases, with 14 bases between. CDR3 length equals 15 residues. The CDR3 bases are TGCGCCAGCAGCGCGGGTATCGGTAGCACCGGGGAGCTGTTTTTT. Translation: CASSAGIGSTGELFF.

The gene calls are TRBV18 and TRBJ1-1; the D gene is possibly TRBD1 (5 bases). Trimming left V 2 bases short and J 2 bases short, with 9 bases between. CDR1 is KGHSH and CDR2 is LQKENI in the germline V gene. This CDR3 contains 14 residues. CDR3 loop: CASSPNQGNTEAFF. For the CDR3, the DNA is TGTGCCAGCTCACCAAATCAGGGCAACACTGAAGCTTTCTTT.

This chain uses TRBV7-8 with TRBJ1-1, with TRBD1 as a possible D gene (6 bases). Trimming left V 5 bases short and J 8 bases short, with 12 bases between. Germline V gives CDR1 SGHVS, CDR2 FQNEAQ. The CDR3 has 12 amino acids. The CDR3 DNA reads as TGTGCCAGCAGCCTCCAGACAGGCGAAGCTTTCTTT. Protein sequence: CASSLQTGEAFF.